This T cell receptor (beta chain) appears in the sequencing data of a study of regulatory T cells in long-lasting Graves disease. In the study overall: Graves' patients diagnosed newly had used antithyroid drugs under 3 months.

Combining iRepertoire HTBI primers with Arm-PCR of CDR3 regions, the authors built TCR beta libraries. In the study's own analysis: The study identified more than 55 TRBV and approximately 15 TRBJ segments across samples. TCRdb reprocessed the multiplex PCR reads via MiXCR and lists one record per CDR3 protein. The V and J calls reflect TCRdb's pipeline rather than the authors' work. The sample includes about 530,000 distinct CDR3 sequences, approximately 16% seen only once; the top ten take roughly 25%. The sample's time point: newly diagnosed GD, antithyroid drugs for less than 3 months. From PBMCs, RNA was extracted and then used to make the TCR library. The data were also submitted as part of a second study, on T cells in Graves' hyperthyroidism and ophthalmopathy. That source notes: The TCR CDR3 was amplified in a first-round RT-PCR using the HTBI primer set. Ophthalmopathy was distinguished from stable hyperthyroidism by 13 V-J signatures.

The sequencing used peripheral blood mononuclear cells (PBMCs), collected at new diagnosis, from a patient treated with antithyroid drugs. This TCR was sampled from a woman aged 40-60 years with Graves disease.

The CDR3: CASSIYRGRGSGNTIYF. The CDR3 nucleotides are TGTGCCAGCAGCATATACAGGGGGCGCGGGTCTGGAAACACCATATATTTT. The rearrangement joins TRBV7-6 to TRBJ1-3; 9 bases align to TRBD1. This CDR3 contains 17 residues. Per germline, CDR1 SGHVS and CDR2 FNYEAQ. The ends lost 5 bases at V and 1 base at J; junction bases unmatched: 9.